Listed here are 15 T cell receptor beta chains from one sample, sequenced in a study of regulatory T cells in long-lasting Graves disease. With iRepertoire HTBI primers and Arm-PCR of CDR3 regions, TCR beta libraries were built. MiXCR, run by TCRdb on the multiplex PCR reads, gives a single entry per CDR3 protein. This sample carries hundreds of thousands of distinct CDR3 sequences, about 22% of them seen once, and the ten largest clones take around 13%. Specified time point: persistent/refractory GD, antithyroid drugs over 5 years with positive TRAb. There was RNA extracted from PBMCs, and the TCR library was made from it. The sequencing here drew on peripheral blood mononuclear cells (PBMCs), taken when the disease was refractory, from a patient treated with antithyroid drugs. Receptors were obtained from a female donor with Graves disease.

This clonotype was counted a few times. The CDR3 region has the DNA TGTGCCAGCAGTGAACAAGGGGAAGCTAACTATGGCTACACCTTC. Its protein is CASSEQGEANYGYTF. The chain couples TRBV25-1 to TRBJ1-2; tentative D call: TRBD1 (5 bases). The CDR3 contains 15 residues. V was cut by 2 bases and J by 0 bases, with 10 bases left in between. Germline CDR1 and CDR2: MGHDK and SYGVNS.

Regarding this clonotype: At one of its ends the junction is not consistent with the germline gene, which may arise from a read error. V and J are TRBV14 and TRBJ1-6; D is unclear. The CDR3 sequence is 12 residues long. The germline gives CDR1 SGHDN, CDR2 FVKESK. CDR3 nucleotide sequence: TGTGCCAGCAGCCAGGGCAACTCACCCCTCCGCTTT. Translated, it gives CASSQGNSPLRF.

The genes are TRBV20-1 and TRBJ1-4, with a possible D match to TRBD1 (6 bases). Germline values: CDR1 DFQATT, CDR2 SNEGSKA (reference sequence). The germline V and J ends were trimmed by 3 bases and 5 bases, with 19 bases remaining between them. The CDR3 sequence is 16 residues long. CDR3 sequence: CSARPLAGGPNEKLFF. CDR3 coding DNA: TGCAGTGCTAGGCCCCTCGCCGGGGGGCCAAATGAAAAACTGTTTTTT.

This clonotype was detected once. The rearrangement links TRBV18 to TRBJ2-5, with D tentatively TRBD2 (5 bases). There are 15 residues in the CDR3. Trimming took 3 bases from V and 5 from J, leaving 16 bases between them. CDR1 is KGHSH and CDR2 is LQKENI in the germline V gene. CDR3 sequence reads: CASSPRVGVGETQYF. The DNA of the CDR3 is TGTGCCAGCTCACCCAGAGTCGGGGTGGGGGAGACCCAGTACTTC.

This clonotype was seen many times. The chain carries TRBV27 and TRBJ1-1; TRBD1 matches at 7 bases. Germline CDR1 reads MNHEY; CDR2 reads SMNVEV (reference sequence). The CDR3 sequence is 15 residues long. The trim removed 0 bases at V and 4 bases at J, leaving 5 bases unmatched. The CDR3 spells CASSLSSRGGTEAFF. The CDR3 DNA reads TGTGCCAGCAGTTTATCGAGCAGGGGGGGCACTGAAGCTTTCTTT.

This clonotype was detected many times. The rearrangement uses TRBV12-3 or TRBV12-4 and TRBJ2-3; the match to TRBD2 covers 12 bases. This CDR3 has 19 amino acids. The ends lost 7 bases at V and 0 bases at J; junction bases unmatched: 14. The CDR3 region is CASKGTRIGTSGSTDTQYF. The CDR3 DNA reads as TGTGCCAGCAAAGGGACCCGGATAGGGACTAGCGGGAGCACAGATACGCAGTATTTT.

In this sample, this clonotype turned up many times. The rearrangement links TRBV2 to TRBJ1-6; a weak D match, TRBD1 (5 bases). CDR3 size: 13 residues. Germline values: CDR1 SNHLY, CDR2 FYNNEI. Trimming pared 3 bases from V and 13 bases from J, leaving 13 bases between. The CDR3 nucleotides are TGTGCCAGCAGTGATCAGGGAGGTTCCCCCCTCCACTTT. Its translation: CASSDQGGSPLHF.

This clonotype was recorded at least ten times. This chain connects TRBV6-2 or TRBV6-3 to TRBJ2-4; 7 positions agree with TRBD1. This CDR3 is 16 amino acids long. Germline lookup yields CDR1 MNHEY and CDR2 SVGEGT. Trimming cost V 6 bases and J 0 bases; bases outside gene matches: 8. DNA of the CDR3: TGTGCCAGCAGATCTCCGGGACAGCGAGCCAAAAACATTCAGTACTTC. It codes for CASRSPGQRAKNIQYF.

This clonotype was counted ten times or more. This CDR3 reads CATYPGQGMETQYF. The CDR3 coding sequence is TGTGCCACCTACCCGGGACAGGGGATGGAGACCCAGTACTTC. V gene TRBV10-3 combines with J gene TRBJ2-5; TRBD1 aligns across 10 bases. Per germline, CDR1 ENHRY and CDR2 SYGVKD. Trimming at V came to 10 bases and at J to 5 bases, leaving 10 bases not matched to a gene. The CDR3 runs to 14 residues.

The sample holds a few counts of this clonotype. The chain links TRBV30 to TRBJ2-5, with TRBD1 identical over 11 bases. V lost 5 bases to trimming and J lost 3 bases; unmatched junction nucleotides: 5. CDR3 length equals 14 residues. In germline, CDR1 is GTSNPN, CDR2 SVGIG (reference sequence). Here the CDR3 reads CAWGGTGGEETQYF. In DNA, the CDR3 is TGTGCCTGGGGCGGGACAGGGGGTGAAGAGACCCAGTACTTC. Variable domain in full (rest from reference TRBV30 and TRBJ2-5): SQTIHQWPATLVQPVGSPLSLECTVEGTSNPNLYWYRQAAGRGLQLLFYSVGIGQISSEVPQNLSASRPQDRQFILSSKKLLLSDSGFYLCAWGGTGGEETQYFGPGTRLLVL.

The sample holds many counts of this clonotype. The CDR3 region is CASSPGQGSYQPQHF. The CDR3 DNA reads as TGTGCCAGCAGCCCGGGACAGGGAAGCTATCAGCCCCAGCATTTT. The chain uses TRBV7-9 and TRBJ1-5; 9 bases map to TRBD1. The CDR3 is made up of 15 amino acids. J was trimmed by 5 bases and V by 5 bases; bases with no gene match: 7. Germline CDR1 reads SEHNR; CDR2 reads FQNEAQ (reference sequence).

The V call is TRBV20-1, the J call TRBJ2-5; D is uncertain. This CDR3 has 13 amino acids. Germline V gene lookup returns CDR1 DFQATT and CDR2 SNEGSKA (reference sequence). V shed 3 bases and J shed 0 bases, with 8 bases lying between them. The CDR3 here is CSARGGNQETQYF. The CDR3 region has the DNA TGCAGTGCTAGGGGCGGCAACCAAGAGACCCAGTACTTC.

This clonotype appeared many times. The rearrangement joins TRBV11-2 to TRBJ2-5; D may correspond to TRBD1 or TRBD2 (7 bases each). The germline gives CDR1 SGHAT, CDR2 FQNNGV. V lost 10 bases and J lost 5, with 23 bases in between. This CDR3 is built from 15 residues. The CDR3: CATKREGQSGETQYF. The CDR3 DNA reads as TGTGCCACCAAGAGGGAGGGACAGTCCGGGGAGACCCAGTACTTC.

This clonotype has just a few counts. This sequence joins TRBV10-3 and TRBJ1-1; D is uncertain. Trimming pared 3 bases from V and 1 base from J, leaving 3 bases between. CDR1 and CDR2 from the germline V gene are ENHRY and SYGVKD. The CDR3 sequence is 12 residues long. CDR3 nucleotide sequence: TGTGCCATCAGTGACGGGAACACTGAAGCTTTCTTT. Protein sequence: CAISDGNTEAFF.

The chain joins TRBV6-9 to TRBJ2-1, with a tentative D call TRBD2 (6 bases). CDR3 length equals 11 residues. Between the trimmed V and J ends, which lost 3 bases and 13 bases, there was a span of 10 bases. The germline V gene encodes CDR1 MNHGY and CDR2 SVAAGI. CDR3 in amino acids: CASSYGGTQFF. The CDR3 DNA reads TGTGCCAGCAGTTACGGAGGGACCCAGTTCTTC.